This T cell receptor beta chain emerged from a study of CD8+CD57+ T cells in acquired aplastic anemia. Sequencing was done on patients that had shown CD8+CD57+ cell expansion by flow cytometry. CDR3 length: 14 residues. Germline V gene data show CDR1 as LNHNV and CDR2 as YYDKDF (reference sequence). V lost 4 bases, J lost 3 bases, and 13 bases lay in between. Genomic DNA constituted the template upon which TCR beta VDJ and CDR3 profiling was performed. A single record per CDR3 protein comes from TCRdb applying MiXCR to the reads. There are fewer than 300,000 distinct CDR3 sequences in the sample; roughly 82% occur only once, and roughly two fifths lies in the top ten.

The clonotype originates from a human donor with aplastic anemia. The source material was sorted CD4+, CD8+, or CD8+CD57+ T cells (not recorded which) from PBMCs. This rearrangement joins TRBV15 to TRBJ2-7; TRBD2 is a possible D gene (5 bases). The CDR3 here is CATSNLGADYEQYF. CDR3 nucleotide sequence: TGTGCCACCAGCAACCTCGGAGCGGACTACGAGCAGTACTTC.